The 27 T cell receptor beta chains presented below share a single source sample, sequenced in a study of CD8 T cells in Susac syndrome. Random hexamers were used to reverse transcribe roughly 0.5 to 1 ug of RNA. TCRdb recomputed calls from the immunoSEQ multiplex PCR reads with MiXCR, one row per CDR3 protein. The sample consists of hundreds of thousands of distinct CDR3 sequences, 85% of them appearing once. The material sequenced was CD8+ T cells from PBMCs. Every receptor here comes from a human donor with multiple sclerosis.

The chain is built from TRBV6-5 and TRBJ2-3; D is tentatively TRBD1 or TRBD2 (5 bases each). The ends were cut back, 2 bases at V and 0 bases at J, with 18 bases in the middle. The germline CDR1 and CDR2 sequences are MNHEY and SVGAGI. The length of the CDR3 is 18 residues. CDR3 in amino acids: CASSYPAWDGLSTDTQYF. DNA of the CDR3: TGTGCCAGCAGTTACCCTGCTTGGGACGGCCTGAGCACAGATACGCAGTATTTT.

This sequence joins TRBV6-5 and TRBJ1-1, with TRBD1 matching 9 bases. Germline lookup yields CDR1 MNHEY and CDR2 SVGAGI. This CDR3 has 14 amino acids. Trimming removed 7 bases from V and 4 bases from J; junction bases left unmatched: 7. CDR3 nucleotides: TGTGCCAGCAAAACAGGGGGCCTTGGCACTGAAGCTTTCTTT. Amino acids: CASKTGGLGTEAFF.

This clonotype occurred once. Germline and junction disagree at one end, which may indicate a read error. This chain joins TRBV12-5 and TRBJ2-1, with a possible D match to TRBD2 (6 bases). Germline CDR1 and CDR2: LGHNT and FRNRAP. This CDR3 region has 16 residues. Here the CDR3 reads CASGLASGLGTNERFF. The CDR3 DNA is TGTGCTAGTGGTTTGGCCTCGGGACTTGGTACCAATGAGCGGTTCTTC.

The CDR3 bases are TGTGCCAGCAGTTTACAGGGAGGCCAAGAGACCCAGTACTTC. As protein: CASSLQGGQETQYF. The V call is TRBV27, the J call TRBJ2-5, with D tentatively TRBD2 (6 bases). This CDR3 has 14 residues. Between the trimmed V and J ends, which lost 2 bases and 1 base, there was a span of 8 bases. The germline V gene encodes CDR1 MNHEY and CDR2 SMNVEV (reference sequence).

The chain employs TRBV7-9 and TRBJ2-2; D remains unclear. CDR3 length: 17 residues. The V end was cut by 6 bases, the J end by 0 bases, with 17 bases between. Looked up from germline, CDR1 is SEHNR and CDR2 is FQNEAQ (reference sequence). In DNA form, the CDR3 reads TGTGCCAGCAGTCCCCGTGGGTCGGTTGCGAACACCGGGGAGCTGTTTTTT. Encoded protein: CASSPRGSVANTGELFF.

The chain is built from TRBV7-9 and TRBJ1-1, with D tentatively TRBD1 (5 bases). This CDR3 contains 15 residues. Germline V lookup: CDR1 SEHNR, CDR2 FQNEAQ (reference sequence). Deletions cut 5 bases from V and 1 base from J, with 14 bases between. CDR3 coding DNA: TGTGCCAGCAGCACCGAGGGGAGGGAGAACACTGAAGCTTTCTTT. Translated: CASSTEGRENTEAFF. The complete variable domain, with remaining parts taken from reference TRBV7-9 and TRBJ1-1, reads DTGVSQNPRHKITKRGQNVTFRCDPISEHNRLYWYRQTLGQGPEFLTYFQNEAQLEKSRLLSDRFSAERPKGSFSTLEIQRTEQGDSAMYLCASSTEGRENTEAFFGQGTRLTVV.

The CDR3 spells CASTKDGNSNQPQHF. CDR3 DNA sequence: TGTGCCAGCACAAAAGACGGGAATAGCAATCAGCCCCAGCATTTT. The genes are TRBV6-2 or TRBV6-3 and TRBJ1-5, with D hard to call. Germline V gene sequence: CDR1 MNHEY, CDR2 SVGEGT. The CDR3 loop spans 15 amino acids. V was cut by 7 bases and J by 0 bases, with 13 bases left in between.

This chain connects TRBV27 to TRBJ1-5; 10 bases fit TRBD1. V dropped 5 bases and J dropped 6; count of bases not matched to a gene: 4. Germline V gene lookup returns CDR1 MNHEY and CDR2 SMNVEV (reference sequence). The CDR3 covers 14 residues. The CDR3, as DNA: TGTGCCAGCAGTGTCGGGACAGGGGTTCAGCCCCAGCATTTT. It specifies CASSVGTGVQPQHF.

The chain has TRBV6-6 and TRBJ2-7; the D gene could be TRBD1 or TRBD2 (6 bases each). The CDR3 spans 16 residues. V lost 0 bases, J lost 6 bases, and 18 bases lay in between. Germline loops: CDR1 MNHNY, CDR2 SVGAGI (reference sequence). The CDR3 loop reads CASSYSISPGAGEQYF. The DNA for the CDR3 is TGTGCCAGCAGTTACTCGATCTCCCCGGGGGCGGGCGAGCAGTACTTC.

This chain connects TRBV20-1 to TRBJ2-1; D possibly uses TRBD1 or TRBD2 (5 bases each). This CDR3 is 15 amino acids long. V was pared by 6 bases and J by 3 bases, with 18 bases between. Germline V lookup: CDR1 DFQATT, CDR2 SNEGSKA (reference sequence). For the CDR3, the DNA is TGCAGTGCCCCCGGCCGGGACGGTGACTACAATGAGCAGTTCTTC. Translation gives CSAPGRDGDYNEQFF.

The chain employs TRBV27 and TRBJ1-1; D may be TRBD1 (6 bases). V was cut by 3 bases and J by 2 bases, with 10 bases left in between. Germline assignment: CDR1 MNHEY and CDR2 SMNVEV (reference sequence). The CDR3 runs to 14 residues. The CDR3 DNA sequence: TGTGCCAGCAGTTTTACAGGGTCTAACACTGAAGCTTTCTTT. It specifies CASSFTGSNTEAFF.

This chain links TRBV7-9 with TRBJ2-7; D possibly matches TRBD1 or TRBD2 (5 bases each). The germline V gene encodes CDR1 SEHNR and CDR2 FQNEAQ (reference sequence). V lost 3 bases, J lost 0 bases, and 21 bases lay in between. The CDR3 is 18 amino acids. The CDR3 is CASSLPRDRQTGSYEQYF. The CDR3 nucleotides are TGTGCCAGCAGCTTGCCACGGGATCGACAGACTGGCTCCTACGAGCAGTACTTC.

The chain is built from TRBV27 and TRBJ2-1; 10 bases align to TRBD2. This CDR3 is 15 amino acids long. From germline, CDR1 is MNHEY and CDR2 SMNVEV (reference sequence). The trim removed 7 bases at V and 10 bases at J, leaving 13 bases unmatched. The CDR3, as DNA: TGTGCCAGCAACCCCTTTCTAGCGGGAGCAGGGGAGCAGTTCTTC. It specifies CASNPFLAGAGEQFF.

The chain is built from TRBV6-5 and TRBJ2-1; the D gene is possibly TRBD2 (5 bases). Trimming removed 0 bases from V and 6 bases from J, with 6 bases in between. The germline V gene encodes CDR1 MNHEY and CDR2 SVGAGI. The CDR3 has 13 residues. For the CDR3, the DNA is TGTGCCAGCAGTTACTCGGAGGCCAATGAGCAGTTCTTC. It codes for CASSYSEANEQFF.

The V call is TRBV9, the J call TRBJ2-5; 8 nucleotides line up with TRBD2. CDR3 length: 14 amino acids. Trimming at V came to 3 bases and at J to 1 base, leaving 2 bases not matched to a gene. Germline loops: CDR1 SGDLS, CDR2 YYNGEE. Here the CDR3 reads CASSGSGVQETQYF. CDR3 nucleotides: TGTGCCAGCAGCGGTAGCGGGGTCCAAGAGACCCAGTACTTC.

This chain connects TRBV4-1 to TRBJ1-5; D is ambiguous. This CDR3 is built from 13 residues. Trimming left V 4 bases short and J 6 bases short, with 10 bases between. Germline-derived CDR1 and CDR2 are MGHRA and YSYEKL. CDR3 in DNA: TGCGCCAGCAGCCTCCAAAGCCGTCAGCCCCAGCATTTT. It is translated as CASSLQSRQPQHF.

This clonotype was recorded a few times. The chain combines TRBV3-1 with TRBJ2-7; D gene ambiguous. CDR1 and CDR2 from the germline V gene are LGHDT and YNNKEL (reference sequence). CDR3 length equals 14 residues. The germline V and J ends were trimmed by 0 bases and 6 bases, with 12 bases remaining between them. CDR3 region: CASSQDGRALEQYF. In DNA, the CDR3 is TGTGCCAGCAGCCAAGATGGCAGAGCCCTCGAGCAGTACTTC.

CDR3 sequence: CASSPRVLGDTGELFF. The CDR3 coding sequence is TGTGCCAGCAGCCCTCGAGTTTTAGGGGACACCGGGGAGCTGTTTTTT. The V gene is TRBV9, the J gene TRBJ2-2, with D possibly matching TRBD1 (5 bases). Trimming left V 4 bases short and J 3 bases short, with 16 bases between. The CDR3 loop spans 16 amino acids. Germline values: CDR1 SGDLS, CDR2 YYNGEE.

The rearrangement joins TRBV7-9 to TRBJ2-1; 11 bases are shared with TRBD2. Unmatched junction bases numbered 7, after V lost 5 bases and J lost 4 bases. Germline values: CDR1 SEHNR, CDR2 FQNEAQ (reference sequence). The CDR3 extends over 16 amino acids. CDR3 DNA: TGTGCCAGCAGCCCCATTAGCGGGAGGGTGTACAATGAGCAGTTCTTC. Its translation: CASSPISGRVYNEQFF.

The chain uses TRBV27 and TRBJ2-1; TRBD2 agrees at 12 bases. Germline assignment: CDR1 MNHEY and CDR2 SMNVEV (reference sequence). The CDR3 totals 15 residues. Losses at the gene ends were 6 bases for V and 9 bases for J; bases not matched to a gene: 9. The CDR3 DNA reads TGTGCCAGCAGGGGACTAGCGGGTCAGAACATTGAGCAGTTCTTC. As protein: CASRGLAGQNIEQFF.

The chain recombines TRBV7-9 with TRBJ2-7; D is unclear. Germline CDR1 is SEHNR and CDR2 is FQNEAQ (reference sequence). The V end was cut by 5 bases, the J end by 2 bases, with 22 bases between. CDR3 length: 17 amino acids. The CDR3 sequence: CASSDRSAIADPYEQYF. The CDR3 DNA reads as TGTGCCAGCAGCGACCGCTCGGCCATTGCGGACCCCTACGAGCAGTACTTC.

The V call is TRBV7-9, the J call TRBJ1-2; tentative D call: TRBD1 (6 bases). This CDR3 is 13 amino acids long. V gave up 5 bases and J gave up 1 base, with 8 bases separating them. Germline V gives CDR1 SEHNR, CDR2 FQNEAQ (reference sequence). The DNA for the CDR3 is TGTGCCAGCAGCGGACAGAGTAACTATGGCTACACCTTC. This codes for CASSGQSNYGYTF.

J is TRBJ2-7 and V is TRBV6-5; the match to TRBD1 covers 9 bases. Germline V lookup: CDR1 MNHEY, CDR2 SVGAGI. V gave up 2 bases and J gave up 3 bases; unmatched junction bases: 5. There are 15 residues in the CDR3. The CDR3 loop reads CASSYETGGLYEQYF. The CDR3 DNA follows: TGTGCCAGCAGTTACGAGACAGGGGGGCTCTACGAGCAGTACTTC.

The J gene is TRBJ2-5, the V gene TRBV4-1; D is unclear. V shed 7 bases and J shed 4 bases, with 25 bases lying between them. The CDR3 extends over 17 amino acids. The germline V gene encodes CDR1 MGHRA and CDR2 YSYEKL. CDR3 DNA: TGCGCCAGCACCCTACGAGCACTTGGCGGTGGTGGAGAGACCCAGTACTTC. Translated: CASTLRALGGGGETQYF.

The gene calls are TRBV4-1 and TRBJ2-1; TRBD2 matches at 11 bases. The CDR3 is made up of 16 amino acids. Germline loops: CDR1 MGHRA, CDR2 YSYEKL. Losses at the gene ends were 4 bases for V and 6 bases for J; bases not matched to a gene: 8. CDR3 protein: CASSPPSSGRPNEQFF. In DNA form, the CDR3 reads TGCGCCAGCAGCCCACCTTCTAGCGGGAGGCCCAATGAGCAGTTCTTC.

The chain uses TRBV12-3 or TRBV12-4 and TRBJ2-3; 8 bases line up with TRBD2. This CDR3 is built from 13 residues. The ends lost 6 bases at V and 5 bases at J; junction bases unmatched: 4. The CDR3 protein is CASSSGGVDTQYF. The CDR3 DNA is TGTGCCAGCAGCTCGGGGGGGGTAGATACGCAGTATTTT.

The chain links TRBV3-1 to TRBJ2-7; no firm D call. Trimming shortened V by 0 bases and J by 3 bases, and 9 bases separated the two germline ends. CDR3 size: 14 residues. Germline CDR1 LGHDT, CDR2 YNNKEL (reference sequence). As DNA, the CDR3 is TGTGCCAGCAGCCAAGATTATGGGAACTACGAGCAGTACTTC. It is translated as CASSQDYGNYEQYF.